A single sample is the source of the 21 T cell receptor beta chains below, sequenced in a study of human T cells and chemical hapten exposure. TCRdb reprocessed the RACE reads via MiXCR and lists one record per CDR3 protein. The sample shows some 71,000 distinct CDR3 sequences, about a tenth of them seen only once. Time point noted: patch test 2, 6 weeks after DPC sensitization. Treatment denoted: therapeutic diphenylcyclopropenone sensitization with weekly scalp DPC. The source material was whole blood, sampled in connection with sensitization to the hapten diphenylcyclopropenone (DPC). The receptors were sampled from a woman between 50 and 59 years old with alopecia areata. Some clones in this sample may be carry-over from other donors' samples.

To note about this clonotype: A much larger clone is a single base away; this may be a read error. The chain joins TRBV27 to TRBJ1-2; D not resolved. The CDR3 consists of 14 residues. Germline V CDR1 and CDR2: MNHEY, SMNVEV (reference sequence). The CDR3 reads CTSNPANSYYGYTF. As DNA, the CDR3 is TGTACCAGCAACCCCGCGAACTCTTACTATGGCTACACCTTC.

In this sample, this clonotype turned up many times. J is TRBJ1-5 and V is TRBV6-2 or TRBV6-3; possibly TRBD1 for D (5 bases). Germline loops: CDR1 MNHEY, CDR2 SVGEGT. The CDR3 is 14 residues long. Trimming took off 5 bases at V and 6 bases at J, with 14 bases between the two ends. The CDR3 spells CASSPDSHRQPQHF. The CDR3 DNA reads as TGTGCCAGCAGTCCCGACAGCCACCGTCAGCCCCAGCATTTT.

This clonotype was found many times. The chain combines TRBV7-2 with TRBJ1-2, with D possibly TRBD1 on 6 matching bases. Trimming took off 7 bases at V and 8 bases at J, with 17 bases between the two ends. The germline gives CDR1 SGHTA, CDR2 FQGNSA. The CDR3 runs to 13 residues. CDR3 region: CASTPSGGRGYTF. For the CDR3, the DNA is TGTGCCAGCACCCCATCCGGGGGGCGAGGCTACACCTTC.

V is TRBV3-1 and J is TRBJ1-1; no definite D call. The V end was cut by 2 bases, the J end by 2 bases, with 0 bases between. Germline CDR1 reads LGHDT; CDR2 reads YNNKEL (reference sequence). The CDR3 has 11 amino acids. Here the CDR3 reads CASSQNTEAFF. DNA of the CDR3: TGTGCCAGCAGCCAAAACACTGAAGCTTTCTTT.

Concerning this clonotype: A much larger clone differs from this one at a single base, so this may be a read error. The CDR3 coding sequence is TGTGCCAGCAGCTTGTACCCCGCCCAAGAGACCCAGTACTTC. Translating it yields CASSLYPAQETQYF. The chain is built from TRBV11-2 and TRBJ2-5; D not certain. V was cut by 3 bases and J by 1 base, with 9 bases left in between. CDR3 length: 14 amino acids. Germline-derived CDR1 and CDR2 are SGHAT and FQNNGV.

The V and J genes are TRBV12-3 or TRBV12-4 and TRBJ2-3; 9 bases are shared with TRBD1. V shed 5 bases, J shed 2 bases, and the junction held 8 bases outside the gene matches. The CDR3 contains 16 residues. The CDR3 region is CASSDSGTGLTDTQYF. The CDR3 coding sequence is TGTGCCAGCAGTGACTCCGGGACAGGGCTCACAGATACGCAGTATTTT.

This sequence joins TRBV27 and TRBJ2-7; 7 bases map to TRBD1. Germline V gives CDR1 MNHEY, CDR2 SMNVEV (reference sequence). V was clipped by 5 bases and J by 0 bases; unmatched bases: 7. The CDR3 is 15 amino acids. CDR3 DNA sequence: TGTGCCAGCAGTGCAAGGGGGCAAAGCTCCTACGAGCAGTACTTC. This codes for CASSARGQSSYEQYF.

This clonotype was recorded at least ten times. The chain joins TRBV5-1 to TRBJ2-3, with TRBD2 matching 8 bases. Per the germline V gene, CDR1 is SGHRS and CDR2 is YFSETQ. The CDR3 length is 12 residues. V lost 0 bases to trimming and J lost 9 bases; unmatched junction nucleotides: 0. In nucleotides, the CDR3 is TGCGCCAGCAGCTTGGGACTAGCGACGCAGTATTTT. It specifies CASSLGLATQYF. Full variable domain (rest looked up from reference TRBV5-1 and TRBJ2-3): KAGVTQTPRYLIKTRGQQVTLSCSPISGHRSVSWYQQTPGQGLQFLFEYFSETQRNKGNFPGRFSGRQFSNSRSEMNVSTLELGDSALYLCASSLGLATQYFGPGTRLTVL.

This clonotype came up many times. V and J are TRBV12-3 or TRBV12-4 and TRBJ2-5; 8 bases match TRBD2. This CDR3 is 16 amino acids long. V lost 9 bases, J lost 1 base, and 13 bases stayed unmatched. In nucleotides, the CDR3 is TGTGCCAGTCTGAAAAACACGGGAGGGTTCCAAGAGACCCAGTACTTC. Protein product: CASLKNTGGFQETQYF.

This clonotype appeared many times. The rearrangement joins TRBV18 to TRBJ2-7; no reliable D call. The CDR3 runs to 14 residues. V lost 2 bases to trimming and J lost 0 bases, with 8 bases between them. Germline CDR1 is KGHSH and CDR2 is LQKENI. The CDR3 DNA reads TGTGCCAGCTCACCATACTCCGACTCCTACGAGCAGTACTTC. It yields the protein CASSPYSDSYEQYF.

This clonotype showed up just a few times. V and J are TRBV5-1 and TRBJ2-3; TRBD2 matches at 7 bases. The CDR3 length is 16 residues. Germline V gene lookup returns CDR1 SGHRS and CDR2 YFSETQ. V was pared by 3 bases and J by 2 bases, with 9 bases of the junction left unmatched. The CDR3 here is CASSSKTSDLTDTQYF. The DNA of the CDR3 is TGCGCCAGCAGCTCCAAAACTAGCGACCTCACAGATACGCAGTATTTT.

The chain couples TRBV12-3 or TRBV12-4 to TRBJ2-1; tentative D call: TRBD2 (6 bases). The CDR3 has 15 amino acids. The germline V and J ends were trimmed by 0 bases and 6 bases, with 12 bases remaining between them. The CDR3 sequence is CASSLALLASNEQFF. The CDR3 DNA reads TGTGCCAGCAGTTTAGCGCTACTAGCCAGCAATGAGCAGTTCTTC.

This clonotype was seen a few times. The chain couples TRBV28 to TRBJ2-3; no definite D call. Germline CDR1 reads MDHEN; CDR2 reads SYDVKM. The CDR3 extends over 11 amino acids. V was cut by 8 bases and J by 11 bases, with 14 bases left in between. The CDR3 DNA reads as TGTGCCAGCGTTGATCGATGGGGGCAGTATTTT. Encoded protein: CASVDRWGQYF.

The sample holds many counts of this clonotype. J is TRBJ2-6 and V is TRBV5-4; tentatively, D is TRBD2 (6 bases). Germline V gene data show CDR1 as SGHNT and CDR2 as YYREEE (reference sequence). Trimming removed 4 bases at V and 2 bases at J, with 13 bases between. This CDR3 is 16 amino acids long. In DNA form, the CDR3 reads TGTGCCAGCAGCCCTTTTCGGGGGACTGGGGCCAACGTCCTGACTTTC. Translated, it gives CASSPFRGTGANVLTF.

The genes are TRBV7-9 and TRBJ2-5; no firm D call. There are 14 residues in the CDR3. Looked up from germline, CDR1 is SEHNR and CDR2 is FQNEAQ (reference sequence). Deletions cut 4 bases from V and 1 base from J, with 10 bases between. The CDR3 bases are TGTGCCAGCAGCTCGGACGCCGGCCAAGAGACCCAGTACTTC. Its protein product is CASSSDAGQETQYF.

This clonotype has a handful of counts. The rearrangement joins TRBV20-1 to TRBJ1-4, with 12 bases matching TRBD1. Germline-derived CDR1 and CDR2 are DFQATT and SNEGSKA (reference sequence). The CDR3 is 15 amino acids. Trimming took 4 bases from V and 3 from J; bases not matched to a gene: 3. The CDR3 DNA follows: TGCAGTGCTAAGGGACAGGGGGCGTCTAATGAAAAACTGTTTTTT. It is translated as CSAKGQGASNEKLFF.

This clonotype was counted many times. The chain employs TRBV5-1 and TRBJ2-7; D gene ambiguous. CDR1 is SGHRS and CDR2 is YFSETQ in the germline V gene. V gave up 0 bases and J gave up 1 base, with 8 bases separating them. CDR3 length: 14 amino acids. CDR3 amino acids: CASSLGSVSYEQYF. CDR3 DNA: TGCGCCAGCAGCTTGGGCTCAGTTTCCTACGAGCAGTACTTC.

This clonotype was seen repeatedly, ten times or more. The CDR3 reads CASSQDRYGYTF. The CDR3 DNA is TGTGCCAGCAGCCAAGACAGATATGGCTACACCTTC. The chain carries TRBV5-8 and TRBJ1-2; tentatively, D is TRBD1 (5 bases). Trimming took off 4 bases at V and 5 bases at J, with 9 bases between the two ends. The CDR3 spans 12 residues. Germline CDR1 SGHTS, CDR2 YDEGEE.

The table lists this clonotype with many counts. The chain couples TRBV6-2 or TRBV6-3 to TRBJ1-5, with TRBD1 identical over 12 bases. The CDR3 is 14 residues long. Germline CDR1 is MNHEY and CDR2 is SVGEGT. V lost 6 bases to trimming and J lost 6 bases; unmatched junction nucleotides: 3. Here the CDR3 DNA reads TGTGCCAGCAGGGGACAGGGGGCAAGTCAGCCCCAGCATTTT. It encodes CASRGQGASQPQHF.

At least ten counts were recorded for this clonotype. The chain employs TRBV11-2 and TRBJ2-1; D may correspond to TRBD1 or TRBD2 (5 bases each). Germline CDR1 SGHAT, CDR2 FQNNGV. Between the trimmed V and J ends, which lost 1 base and 0 bases, there was a span of 13 bases. The CDR3 runs to 17 residues. The CDR3 reads CASSLGGFGNSYNEQFF. The CDR3 region has the DNA TGTGCCAGCAGCTTAGGGGGGTTCGGGAACTCCTACAATGAGCAGTTCTTC.

There are many counts of this clonotype. CDR3 bases: TGTGCCAGCGCACCGTTGGCTAGCGGGAGGGGGTTAGAGACCCAGTACTTC. Translating it yields CASAPLASGRGLETQYF. V usage is TRBV7-7 and J usage is TRBJ2-5; 12 bases align to TRBD2. Trimming removed 8 bases from V and 4 bases from J; junction bases left unmatched: 14. Germline lookup yields CDR1 SSHAT and CDR2 FNYEAQ (reference sequence). The CDR3 spans 17 residues.